This TCR beta chain was captured by sequencing in a study of T-cell memory formation after mild COVID-19 (dated by TCRdb to about 2021). Background for the entire study: TCR sequence clusters from the two donors were largely donor specific. Two young, previously healthy adult volunteers made up the cohort, one male and one female. Longitudinal TCRalpha and TCRbeta repertoire sequencing tracked T-cell clones expanding and contracting after mild COVID-19 in a couple of donors.

What the authors observed across the whole study: SARS-CoV-2 specificity of the second-wave clones peaking on day 37 was not confirmed. Contracting CD4+ clones appeared mostly in the CM and EM memory subsets, whereas CD8+ clones were enriched in EMRA. The detection of some responding clones in pre-infection memory suggests that pre-existing cross-reactive memory T cells joined the SARS-CoV-2 response. Only two mild cases were covered in the study, and larger cohorts including severe cases with pre-infection samples were considered necessary. Balanced CD4/CD8 phenotypes were observed for clones contracting from day 15 to 85, whereas a bias towards CD4+ was observed for a second wave of clones expanding from day 15 to 37.

Ficoll-Paque density gradient centrifugation was the method used to isolate PBMCs. From the germline V gene, CDR1 is MNHEY and CDR2 is SVGEGT. The V end loses 6 bases and the J end loses 3 bases, and a stretch of 11 bases separates them. The CDR3 runs 13 amino acids, cysteine and phenylalanine included. Only the CDR3 part of the read is kept: 39 bases, read in frame from the first base. This clonotype was seen more than once but under ten times. What antigen it recognizes has not been identified. Base quality data are lacking; no much larger clone is found one base away. TCRdb lists the instrument as Illumina NovaSeq 6000. TCRalpha and TCRbeta cDNA libraries were built by 5'RACE with constant-segment primers, adding sample barcodes and unique molecular identifiers. RNA was extracted from every sample with Trizol reagent. Amplification of the libraries took two PCR steps, and the second step added a second sample barcode plus Illumina TruSeq adapters. Libraries were sequenced on an Illumina NovaSeq with 2 x 150 bp paired-end reads. For the original study's pipeline: With migec v1.2.7, reads were demultiplexed and then collapsed into UMI-guided consensus sequences. Using mixcr v2.1.11, UMI consensuses were aligned to TRA and TRB V and J templates and then assembled into clonotypes. A clonotype was counted as expanded or contracted only if both edgeR and NoisET called the change significant, with noise models trained on biological replicates. edgeR calls used a false discovery rate-adjusted p below 0.01 and a log2 fold-change threshold of 1. PCA with hierarchical clustering of max-normalized trajectories of the 1000 most abundant clonotypes was used as exploratory dynamics analysis. The CD4 or CD8 phenotype of responding clones was assigned using the separately sequenced CD4+ and CD8+ repertoires. In-frame beta chains were kept once TCRdb had trimmed the public reads at Q25 with fastp and called clones with MiXCR. Each entry is one CDR3 protein sequence, shown with its most common DNA and genes. Here the V and J calls rest on TCRdb's processing, not on the authors' analysis. The sample has around 80,000 distinct CDR3 sequences on record, more than 10% of them singletons. The ten largest clones capture 41% of the sample.

The chain employs TRBV6-2 or TRBV6-3 and TRBJ1-1, with an unclear D gene assignment. The clonotype was recovered from a man in his late teens or twenties who had mild COVID-19 (a few samples of this study predate the infection). The sample titles of this study are shuffled in the database, so cell type and time point are left out; the donor was told from shared clones. The sequenced sample consisted of PBMCs or a T cell subset sorted from them (not recorded which). The sequenced DNA: TGTGCCAGCAGACTATGGGATTACACTGAAGCTTTCTTT. Translated, this is CASRLWDYTEAFF.